This T cell receptor (beta chain) derives from a study of blood T cells in healthy people across ages. Study-wide results and caveats: When one million T cells were used, diversity estimates were thought to be underestimates. Bulk PBMC profiling left naive and antigen-experienced comparisons inconclusive.

Russia was home to the donors, healthy Caucasian individuals aged roughly 6 to 90. Each donor's blood draw was approximately 10 milliliters of peripheral blood. A second PCR of 7 to 11 cycles used a sample-barcoded 5' primer and a J-beta primer mix. One entry per CDR3 protein, called by TCRdb with MiXCR from the 5' RACE reads. The repertoire includes about 640,000 distinct CDR3 sequences, 25% to 30% of them detected once, and more than 15% sits in the top ten. With respect to this clonotype: Antigen: not known. A read error may produce the germline difference seen at one junction end.

The germline V gene encodes CDR1 SGHDN and CDR2 FVKESK. The CDR3 loop spans 12 amino acids. The sequence came from a woman aged 80 or over in good health. This chain joins TRBV14 and TRBJ1-2; D unresolved. The specimen was blood. Written as DNA, the CDR3 is TGTGCCAGCAGCCAAGATGTCTATGACTACACCTTC. Protein: CASSQDVYDYTF.